Listed below are T cell receptor beta chains from one sample, sequenced in a study of shared clonotypes between healthy human individuals. Generated by immunoSEQ multiplex PCR, the TCRdb table keeps only in-frame clones and is missing some. In the table there are about 1,800,000 clones, around 96% of which are singletons. Sequenced input: naive CD8+ T cells sorted from blood. The receptors come from a young man in good health. The CDR3 runs from the conserved cysteine through the conserved F or W. D genes are given only for firm matches. Clone size is stated in some rows and not others, as once, few, many or a class when expanded.

d_call j_call v_call cdr3_length clone_size cdr3_nt cdr3_aa
TRBD1 TRBJ2-7 TRBV19 15 . TGTGCCAGTAGCCCGGGACAGGGCTTCTCCTACGAGCAGTACTTC CASSPGQGFSYEQYF
. TRBJ1-1 TRBV30 16 . TGTGCCTGGAGTGTAATCGGGATTGGCGGGAACACTGAAGCTTTCTTT CAWSVIGIGGNTEAFF
. TRBJ1-1 TRBV4-1 14 . TGCGCCAGCAGCCAAGGTGTTTTGAACACTGAAGCTTTCTTT CASSQGVLNTEAFF
. TRBJ1-2 TRBV7-9 15 . TGTGCCAGCAGCTTAGTACCAGGGGAAGGTTATGGCTACACCTTC CASSLVPGEGYGYTF
. TRBJ2-7 TRBV2 13 . TGTGCCAGCAGTGACATACCGACCTACGAGCAGTACTTC CASSDIPTYEQYF
TRBD1 TRBJ1-1 TRBV2 13 . TGTGCCAGCAGACAGGGGGCGAACACTGAAGCTTTCTTT CASRQGANTEAFF
. TRBJ1-1 TRBV6-5 13 . TGTGCCAGCAGTTACGGCAAGGGCACTGAAGCTTTCTTT CASSYGKGTEAFF
. TRBJ1-2 TRBV10-3 14 . TGTGCCATCAGTGAGGGAGTAAAGAGGGATGGCTACACCTTC CAISEGVKRDGYTF
. TRBJ1-3 TRBV7-9 17 . TGTGCCAGCAGCTTAGTGGATTCGGCCCTCTCTGGAAACACCATATATTTT CASSLVDSALSGNTIYF
. TRBJ1-3 TRBV19 15 once TGTGCCAGTAGTGACCCGGGATTCTCTGGAAACACCATATATTTT CASSDPGFSGNTIYF
TRBD2 TRBJ2-7 TRBV13 15 . TGTGCCAGCAGCTTAGCAGGCGGGAGCGGGTACGAGCAGTACTTC CASSLAGGSGYEQYF
TRBD2 TRBJ2-7 TRBV7-8 13 . TGTGCCAGCGGCCTTAGCGGGACCTACGAGCAGTACTTC CASGLSGTYEQYF
. TRBJ1-6 TRBV5-1 15 . TGCGCCAGCAGCTTGGAGCTGAATCCGAATTCACCCCTCCACTTT CASSLELNPNSPLHF
. TRBJ1-2 TRBV2 10 . TGTGCCAGCAGAGGTTATGGCTACACCTTC CASRGYGYTF
. TRBJ2-7 TRBV13 13 . TGTGCCAGCAGCTCACCGGGAGACCACGAGCAGTACTTC CASSSPGDHEQYF
. TRBJ2-2 TRBV7-9 15 few TGTGCCAGCAGCTTAGCCAGATTGAACACCGGGGAGCTGTTTTTT CASSLARLNTGELFF
. TRBJ1-5 TRBV9 15 few TGTGCCAGCAGCCGTACAGGTTCAAGCAATCAGCCCCAGCATTTT CASSRTGSSNQPQHF
TRBD1 TRBJ2-7 TRBV5-6 14 . TGTGCCAGCAGCTTCGACAGGGGGCCATACGAGCAGTACTTC CASSFDRGPYEQYF
. TRBJ2-2 TRBV6-5 13 . TGTGCCAGCAGTTACTCGGTGACCGGGGAGCTGTTTTTT CASSYSVTGELFF
. TRBJ1-4 TRBV5-1 13 . TGCGCCAGCAGCTTGGATGGGAATGAAAAACTGTTTTTT CASSLDGNEKLFF
TRBD2 TRBJ2-3 TRBV6-1 17 . TGTGCCAGCAGTGAACCGACTAGCGGGAACCCGCTAGATACGCAGTATTTT CASSEPTSGNPLDTQYF
. TRBJ1-1 TRBV6-1 12 . TGTGCCAGCAGTGACTTCAACACTGAAGCTTTCTTT CASSDFNTEAFF
. TRBJ2-3 TRBV9 16 once TGTGCCAGCAGCCCCCGGGGCGGAGGTAGCACAGATACGCAGTATTTT CASSPRGGGSTDTQYF
. TRBJ2-7 TRBV30 13 once TGTGCCTGGAGAATGGGCCACTCCTACGAGCAGTACTTC CAWRMGHSYEQYF
TRBD2 TRBJ2-1 TRBV15 14 once TGTGCCACCAGCAGAGATGCGGGGGACGGTGAGCAGTTCTTC CATSRDAGDGEQFF
TRBD1 TRBJ1-1 TRBV5-1 17 . TGCGCCAGCAGCTTGTTGGGACAGGACCTTTGGAACACTGAAGCTTTCTTT CASSLLGQDLWNTEAFF
TRBD2 TRBJ2-5 TRBV5-1 17 . TGCGCCAGCAGCTTGTCGCCTAGCGGGGCCCTTTCAGAGACCCAGTACTTC CASSLSPSGALSETQYF
. TRBJ2-7 TRBV7-7 13 . TGTGCTAGCAGCTTATCCCCGGGGTACGAGCAGTACTTC CASSLSPGYEQYF
. TRBJ2-7 TRBV15 15 . TGTGCCACCAGCAGAGCGATGGGAGTCTCCTACGAGCAGTACTTC CATSRAMGVSYEQYF
. TRBJ2-5 TRBV27 13 . TGTGCCAGCAGTACCATAGGTGGAGAGACCCAGTACTTC CASSTIGGETQYF
TRBD2 TRBJ2-2 TRBV27 15 . TGTGCCAGCAGTTTAGGACTAGATGACACCGGGGAGCTGTTTTTT CASSLGLDDTGELFF
. TRBJ2-7 TRBV4-1 12 few TGCGCCAGCAGCCAAGGTAACTACGAGCAGTACTTC CASSQGNYEQYF
. TRBJ2-1 TRBV28 16 . TGTGCCAGCAGTTTAGGGATTAGTGAGTCTGCGAATGAGCAGTTCTTC CASSLGISESANEQFF
. TRBJ1-6 TRBV5-4 17 . TGTGCCAGCAGCTTGGCCCCTGCGAGCTCCTATAATTCACCCCTCCACTTT CASSLAPASSYNSPLHF
TRBD1 TRBJ1-2 TRBV27 17 . TGTGCCAGCAGTGCCTCACCGGACAGGGCTAGCTTCTATGGCTACACCTTC CASSASPDRASFYGYTF
. TRBJ2-7 TRBV4-1 17 . TGCGCCAGCAGCCAAATTGCCCTAAGGACGGCGACCTACGAGCAGTACTTC CASSQIALRTATYEQYF
. TRBJ1-4 TRBV5-4 11 . TGTGCCAGCAGCAGGGGAGAAAAACTGTTTTTT CASSRGEKLFF
. TRBJ2-5 TRBV11-2 15 . TGTGCCAGCAGCTTAGATCTCGGCTTCAAGGAGACCCAGTACTTC CASSLDLGFKETQYF
. TRBJ1-1 TRBV5-4 13 few TGTGCCAGCAGCTTCGGGGGGGGCACTGAAGCTTTCTTT CASSFGGGTEAFF
. TRBJ1-1 TRBV29-1 15 . TGCAGCGTTGAGGGGCATACGAACAGGAACACTGAAGCTTTCTTT CSVEGHTNRNTEAFF
. TRBJ2-1 TRBV6-5 15 once TGTGCCAGCAGTGTCCTAGCAGCTGGGTACAATGAGCAGTTCTTC CASSVLAAGYNEQFF
TRBD1 TRBJ1-1 TRBV5-1 13 . TGCGCCAGCAGCGGGACAGTTAACACTGAAGCTTTCTTT CASSGTVNTEAFF
. TRBJ2-1 TRBV6-1 14 . TGTGCCAGCAGTGCCTGGACAGGGAGGGATGAGCAGTTCTTC CASSAWTGRDEQFF
. TRBJ1-1 TRBV7-8 13 . TGTGCCAGCAGCTTTTCCCAGGGTGGCGGAGCTTTCTTT CASSFSQGGGAFF
. TRBJ1-1 TRBV4-1 14 . TGCGCCAGCAGCCAAGTTCAGGCAAACACTGAAGCTTTCTTT CASSQVQANTEAFF
TRBD2 TRBJ2-1 TRBV4-3 16 . TGCGCCAGCAGCCAAGTAATGAGCGGGAGAAACAATGAGCAGTTCTTC CASSQVMSGRNNEQFF
. TRBJ2-7 TRBV11-2 19 . TGTGCCAGCAGTTTCTACCCGAACCGGGACAACAGTGATTCCTACGAGCAGTACTTC CASSFYPNRDNSDSYEQYF
TRBD1 TRBJ2-5 TRBV27 14 . TGTGCCAGCAGGGCAGGGGGCGCGTGGGAGACCCAGTACTTC CASRAGGAWETQYF
. TRBJ2-1 TRBV6-5 11 . TGTGCCAGCACAGGCGGCAATGAGCAGTTCTTC CASTGGNEQFF
TRBD1 TRBJ1-2 TRBV7-9 16 . TGTGCCAGCAGCTTAATAACAGGGGTAATTAACTATGGCTACACCTTC CASSLITGVINYGYTF
. TRBJ1-4 TRBV19 14 . TGTGCCAGTAGTATAACAGCTCCTAATGAAAAACTGTTTTTT CASSITAPNEKLFF
. TRBJ2-1 TRBV7-3 15 . TGTGCCAGCAGCTTCGACAGTGGAACCTACAATGAGCAGTTCTTC CASSFDSGTYNEQFF
. TRBJ2-3 TRBV5-1 14 . TGCGCCAGCAGCCCAGCGACTAGCACAGATACGCAGTATTTT CASSPATSTDTQYF
. TRBJ2-7 TRBV30 13 . TGTGCCTGGAGTGTGGGTGGGTCCTACGAGCAGTACTTC CAWSVGGSYEQYF
TRBD1 TRBJ2-2 TRBV4-1 14 . TGCGCCAGCAGCCAACCTGGACAGGCGCGGGAGCTGTTTTTT CASSQPGQARELFF
TRBD2 TRBJ2-3 TRBV27 17 . TGTGCCAGCAGTCCCGCTACTAGCGGGGGGGCCACAGATACGCAGTATTTT CASSPATSGGATDTQYF
. TRBJ2-7 TRBV6-5 11 . TGCGCCAGCGGACTCGGCTACGAGCAGTACTTC CASGLGYEQYF
TRBD2 TRBJ2-1 TRBV7-9 15 . TGTGCCAGCAGCTTATTGACAGCGGGAGTAGGTGAGCAGTTCTTC CASSLLTAGVGEQFF
TRBD2 TRBJ2-1 TRBV27 16 . TGTGCCAGCAGTTTATCCGGGACTAGCAGGGGTAATGAGCAGTTCTTC CASSLSGTSRGNEQFF
TRBD1 TRBJ1-3 TRBV11-2 14 once TGTGCCAGCAGCTTAGGACAGGGGAGGAACACCATATATTTT CASSLGQGRNTIYF